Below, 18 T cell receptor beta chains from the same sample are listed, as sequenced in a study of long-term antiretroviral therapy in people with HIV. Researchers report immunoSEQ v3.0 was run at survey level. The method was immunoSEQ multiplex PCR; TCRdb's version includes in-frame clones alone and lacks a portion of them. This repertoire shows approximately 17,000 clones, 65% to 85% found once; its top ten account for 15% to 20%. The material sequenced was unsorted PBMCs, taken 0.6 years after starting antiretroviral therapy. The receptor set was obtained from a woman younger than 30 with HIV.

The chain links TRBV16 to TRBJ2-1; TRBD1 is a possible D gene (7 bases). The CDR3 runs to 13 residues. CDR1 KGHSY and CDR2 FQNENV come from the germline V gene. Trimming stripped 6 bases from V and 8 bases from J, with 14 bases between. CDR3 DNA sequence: TGTGCCAGCAGAAGACAGGGAGGCCATGAGCAGTTCTTC. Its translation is CASRRQGGHEQFF.

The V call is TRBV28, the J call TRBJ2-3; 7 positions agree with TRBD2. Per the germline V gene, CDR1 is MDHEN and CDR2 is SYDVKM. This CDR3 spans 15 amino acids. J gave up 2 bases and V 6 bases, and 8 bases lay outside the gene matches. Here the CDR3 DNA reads TGTGCCAGCAGACCGAGCCTAGCGGACACAGATACGCAGTATTTT. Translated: CASRPSLADTDTQYF.

The CDR3 region is CAWNRDSFNTGELFF. The DNA of the CDR3 is TGTGCCTGGAACCGGGACAGCTTTAACACCGGGGAGCTGTTTTTT. The chain has TRBV30 and TRBJ2-2; TRBD1 aligns across 7 bases. Germline lookup yields CDR1 GTSNPN and CDR2 SVGIG (reference sequence). The CDR3 sequence is 15 residues long. V lost 4 bases, J lost 2 bases, and 7 bases stayed unmatched. Based on the CDR3 plus reference TRBV30 and TRBJ2-2, the full variable domain is SQTIHQWPATLVQPVGSPLSLECTVEGTSNPNLYWYRQAAGRGLQLLFYSVGIGQISSEVPQNLSASRPQDRQFILSSKKLLLSDSGFYLCAWNRDSFNTGELFFGEGSRLTVL.

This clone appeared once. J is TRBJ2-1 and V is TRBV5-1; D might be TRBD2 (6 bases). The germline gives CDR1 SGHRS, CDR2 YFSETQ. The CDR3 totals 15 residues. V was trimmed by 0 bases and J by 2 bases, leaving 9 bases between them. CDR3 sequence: CASSLEAGPYNEQFF. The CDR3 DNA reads TGCGCCAGCAGCTTGGAGGCGGGACCCTACAATGAGCAGTTCTTC. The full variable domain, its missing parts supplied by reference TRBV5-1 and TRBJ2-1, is KAGVTQTPRYLIKTRGQQVTLSCSPISGHRSVSWYQQTPGQGLQFLFEYFSETQRNKGNFPGRFSGRQFSNSRSEMNVSTLELGDSALYLCASSLEAGPYNEQFFGPGTRLTVL.

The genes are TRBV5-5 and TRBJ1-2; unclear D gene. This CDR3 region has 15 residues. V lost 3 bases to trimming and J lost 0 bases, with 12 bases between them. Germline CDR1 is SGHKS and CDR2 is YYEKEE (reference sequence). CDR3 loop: CASSSGPEPNYGYTF. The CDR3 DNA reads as TGTGCCAGCAGCTCTGGACCAGAGCCTAACTATGGCTACACCTTC.

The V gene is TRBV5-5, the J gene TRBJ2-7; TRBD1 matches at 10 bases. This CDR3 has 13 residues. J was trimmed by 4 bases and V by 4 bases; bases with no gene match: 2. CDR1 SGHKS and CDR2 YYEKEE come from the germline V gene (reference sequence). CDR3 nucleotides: TGTGCCAGCAGCCGGGACAGGGGTTACGAGCAGTACTTC. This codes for CASSRDRGYEQYF.

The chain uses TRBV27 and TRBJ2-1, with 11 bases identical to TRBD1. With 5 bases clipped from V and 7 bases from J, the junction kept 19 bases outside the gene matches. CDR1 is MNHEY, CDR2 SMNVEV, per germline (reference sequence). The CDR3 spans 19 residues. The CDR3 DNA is TGTGCCAGCAGTGCAACCGGGACAGGGGGTTCCGTTTGGGAGAATGAGCAGTTCTTC. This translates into CASSATGTGGSVWENEQFF.

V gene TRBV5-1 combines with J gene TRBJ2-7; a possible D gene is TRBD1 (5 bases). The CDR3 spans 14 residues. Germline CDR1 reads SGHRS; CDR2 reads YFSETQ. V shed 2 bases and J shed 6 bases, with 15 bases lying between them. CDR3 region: CASSFAQGESEQYF. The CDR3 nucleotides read TGCGCCAGCAGCTTTGCTCAGGGTGAATCCGAGCAGTACTTC.

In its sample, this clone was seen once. DNA for the CDR3: TGTGCCACCAGCAGAGAGGGGGGGACAGTTGGGATTAGGGATGAGCAGTTCTTC. Amino acid sequence: CATSREGGTVGIRDEQFF. V and J are TRBV15 and TRBJ2-1, with D perhaps being TRBD1 or TRBD2 (7 bases each). The V gene lost 0 bases and the J gene lost 8 bases, with 23 bases spanning the gap. Germline V gives CDR1 LNHNV, CDR2 YYDKDF (reference sequence). The CDR3 consists of 18 residues.

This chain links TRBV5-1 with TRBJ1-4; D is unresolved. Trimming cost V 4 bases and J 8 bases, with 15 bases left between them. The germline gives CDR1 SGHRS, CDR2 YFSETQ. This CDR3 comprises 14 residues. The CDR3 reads CASSVNTNKEKLFF. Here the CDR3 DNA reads TGCGCCAGCAGCGTCAACACGAACAAAGAAAAACTGTTTTTT.

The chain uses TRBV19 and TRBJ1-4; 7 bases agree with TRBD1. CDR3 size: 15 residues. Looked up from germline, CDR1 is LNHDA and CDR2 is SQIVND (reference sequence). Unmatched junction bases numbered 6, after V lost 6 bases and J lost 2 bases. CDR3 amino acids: CASREPGGTNEKLFF. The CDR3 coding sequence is TGTGCCAGTAGAGAACCAGGGGGTACTAATGAAAAACTGTTTTTT. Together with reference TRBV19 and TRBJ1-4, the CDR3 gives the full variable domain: DGGITQSPKYLFRKEGQNVTLSCEQNLNHDAMYWYRQDPGQGLRLIYYSQIVNDFQKGDIAEGYSVSREKKESFPLTVTSAQKNPTAFYLCASREPGGTNEKLFFGSGTQLSVL.

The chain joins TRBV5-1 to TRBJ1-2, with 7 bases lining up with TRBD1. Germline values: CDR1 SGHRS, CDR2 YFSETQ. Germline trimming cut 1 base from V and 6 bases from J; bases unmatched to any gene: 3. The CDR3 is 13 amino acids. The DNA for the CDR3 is TGCGCCAGCAGCTTGACAGGGGAGGATGGCTACACCTTC. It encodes CASSLTGEDGYTF.

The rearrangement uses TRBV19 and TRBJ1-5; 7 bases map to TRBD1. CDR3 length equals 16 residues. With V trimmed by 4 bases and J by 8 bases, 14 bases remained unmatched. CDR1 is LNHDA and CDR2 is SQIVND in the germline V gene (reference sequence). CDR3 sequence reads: CASSTSGTVFFEPQHF. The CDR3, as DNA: TGTGCCAGTAGTACTTCCGGGACAGTGTTTTTTGAGCCCCAGCATTTT.

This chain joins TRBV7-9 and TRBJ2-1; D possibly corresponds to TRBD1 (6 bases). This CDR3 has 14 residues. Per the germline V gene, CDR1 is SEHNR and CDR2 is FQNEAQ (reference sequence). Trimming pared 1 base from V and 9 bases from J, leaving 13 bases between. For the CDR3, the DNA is TGTGCCAGCAGCTTAGTACAGGGTCCCGCTGAGCAGTTCTTC. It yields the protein CASSLVQGPAEQFF.

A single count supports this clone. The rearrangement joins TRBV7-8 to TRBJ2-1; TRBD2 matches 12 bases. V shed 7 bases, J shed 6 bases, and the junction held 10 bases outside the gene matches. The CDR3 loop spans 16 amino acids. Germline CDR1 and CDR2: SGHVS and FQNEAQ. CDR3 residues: CASTTSGGYSGNEQFF. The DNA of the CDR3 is TGTGCCAGCACTACTAGCGGGGGGTATTCCGGCAATGAGCAGTTCTTC.

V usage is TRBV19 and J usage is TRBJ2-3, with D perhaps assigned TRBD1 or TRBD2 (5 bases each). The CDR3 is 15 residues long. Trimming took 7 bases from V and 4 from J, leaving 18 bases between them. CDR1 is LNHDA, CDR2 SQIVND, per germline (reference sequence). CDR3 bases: TGTGCCAGTACAATTAGGGAGAGAGGGGCAGATACGCAGTATTTT. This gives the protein CASTIRERGADTQYF.

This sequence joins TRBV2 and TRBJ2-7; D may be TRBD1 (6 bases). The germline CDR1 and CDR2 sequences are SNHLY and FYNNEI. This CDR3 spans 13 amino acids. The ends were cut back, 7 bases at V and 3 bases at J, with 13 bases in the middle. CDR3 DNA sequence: TGTGCCAGCACTATGACAGGAGGCTACGAGCAGTACTTC. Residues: CASTMTGGYEQYF.

The CDR3 reads CASRPSGPTDTQYF. The CDR3 nucleotides read TGTGCCAGCAGACCTAGCGGGCCCACAGATACGCAGTATTTT. The rearrangement uses TRBV6-5 and TRBJ2-3; 8 positions match TRBD2. The CDR3 runs to 14 residues. The germline V gene has CDR1 MNHEY and CDR2 SVGAGI. V shed 6 bases and J 2 bases; nucleotides not matched to a gene: 4.